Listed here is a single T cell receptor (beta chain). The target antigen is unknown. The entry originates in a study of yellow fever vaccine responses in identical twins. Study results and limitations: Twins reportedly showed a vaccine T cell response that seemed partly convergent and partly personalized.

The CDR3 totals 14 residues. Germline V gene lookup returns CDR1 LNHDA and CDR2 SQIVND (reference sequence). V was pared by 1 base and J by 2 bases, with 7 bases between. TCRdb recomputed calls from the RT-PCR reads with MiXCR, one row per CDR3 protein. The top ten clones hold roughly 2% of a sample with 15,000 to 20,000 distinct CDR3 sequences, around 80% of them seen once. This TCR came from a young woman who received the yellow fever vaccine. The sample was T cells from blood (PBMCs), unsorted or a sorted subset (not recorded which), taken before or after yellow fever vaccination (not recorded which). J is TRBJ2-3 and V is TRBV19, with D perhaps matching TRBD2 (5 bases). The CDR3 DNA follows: TGTGCCAGTAGTATAGGGCGGGTCACAGATACGCAGTATTTT. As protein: CASSIGRVTDTQYF.